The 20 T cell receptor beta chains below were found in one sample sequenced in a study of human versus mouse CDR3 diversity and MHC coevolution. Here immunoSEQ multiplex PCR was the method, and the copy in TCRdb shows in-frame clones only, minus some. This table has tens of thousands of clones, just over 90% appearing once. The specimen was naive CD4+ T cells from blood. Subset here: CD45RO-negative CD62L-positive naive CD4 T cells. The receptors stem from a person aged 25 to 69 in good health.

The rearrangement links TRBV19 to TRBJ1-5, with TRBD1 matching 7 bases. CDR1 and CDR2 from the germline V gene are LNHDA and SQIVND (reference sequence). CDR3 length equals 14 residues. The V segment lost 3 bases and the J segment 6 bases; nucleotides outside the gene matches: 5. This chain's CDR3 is CASSIETGFQPQHF. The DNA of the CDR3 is TGTGCCAGTAGTATCGAGACAGGGTTTCAGCCCCAGCATTTT.

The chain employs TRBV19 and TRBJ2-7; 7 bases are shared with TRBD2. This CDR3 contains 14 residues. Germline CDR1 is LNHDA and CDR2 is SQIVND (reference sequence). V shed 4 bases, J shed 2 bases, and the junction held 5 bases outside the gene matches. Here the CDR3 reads CASSRERGPYEQYF. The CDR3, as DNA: TGTGCCAGTAGTAGAGAGCGGGGCCCCTACGAGCAGTACTTC.

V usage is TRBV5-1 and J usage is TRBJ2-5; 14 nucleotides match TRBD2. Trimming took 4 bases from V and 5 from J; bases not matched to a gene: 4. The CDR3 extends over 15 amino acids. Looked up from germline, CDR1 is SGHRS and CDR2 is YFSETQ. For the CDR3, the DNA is TGCGCCAGCAGCCCAGGGACTAGCGGGAGCGAGACCCAGTACTTC. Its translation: CASSPGTSGSETQYF.

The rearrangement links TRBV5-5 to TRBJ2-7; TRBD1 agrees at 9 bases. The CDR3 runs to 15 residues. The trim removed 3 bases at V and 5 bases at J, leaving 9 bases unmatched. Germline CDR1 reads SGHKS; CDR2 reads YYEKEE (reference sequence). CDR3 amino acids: CASSWEGTGWNEQYF. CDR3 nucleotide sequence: TGTGCCAGCAGCTGGGAGGGGACAGGGTGGAACGAGCAGTACTTC.

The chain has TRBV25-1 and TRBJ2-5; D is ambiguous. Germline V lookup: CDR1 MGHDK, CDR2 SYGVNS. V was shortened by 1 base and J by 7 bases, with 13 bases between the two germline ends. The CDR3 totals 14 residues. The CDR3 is CASSESRSVGTQYF. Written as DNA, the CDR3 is TGTGCCAGCAGTGAATCGCGGTCTGTTGGGACCCAGTACTTC.

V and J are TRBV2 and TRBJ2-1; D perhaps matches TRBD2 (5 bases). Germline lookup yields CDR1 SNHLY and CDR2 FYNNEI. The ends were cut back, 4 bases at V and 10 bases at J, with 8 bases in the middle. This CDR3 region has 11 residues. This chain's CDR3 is CASSVREEQFF. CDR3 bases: TGTGCCAGCAGTGTTCGGGAAGAGCAGTTCTTC.

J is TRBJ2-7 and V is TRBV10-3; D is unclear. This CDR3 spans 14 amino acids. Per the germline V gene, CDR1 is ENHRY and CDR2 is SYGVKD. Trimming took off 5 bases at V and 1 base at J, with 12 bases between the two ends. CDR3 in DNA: TGTGCCATCAGTCGCCAGCGAGAATCCTACGAGCAGTACTTC. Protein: CAISRQRESYEQYF.

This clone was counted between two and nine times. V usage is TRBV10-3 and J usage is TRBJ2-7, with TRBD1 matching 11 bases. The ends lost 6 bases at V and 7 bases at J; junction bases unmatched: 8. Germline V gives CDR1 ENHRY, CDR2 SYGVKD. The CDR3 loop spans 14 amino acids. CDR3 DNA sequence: TGTGCCATCAGGTCAGAAGGACAGGGGGCAGAGCAGTACTTC. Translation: CAIRSEGQGAEQYF.

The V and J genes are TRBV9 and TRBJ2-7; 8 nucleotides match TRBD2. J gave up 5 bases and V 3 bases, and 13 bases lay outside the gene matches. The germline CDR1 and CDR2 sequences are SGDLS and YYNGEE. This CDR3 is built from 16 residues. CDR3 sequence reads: CASSAGGAGALNEQYF. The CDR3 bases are TGTGCCAGCAGCGCAGGTGGAGCGGGGGCTTTGAACGAGCAGTACTTC.

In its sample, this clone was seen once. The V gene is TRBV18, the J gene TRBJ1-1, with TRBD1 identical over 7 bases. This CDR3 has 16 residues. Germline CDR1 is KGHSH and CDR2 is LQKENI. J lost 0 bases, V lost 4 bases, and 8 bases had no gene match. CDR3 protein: CASSRRTGALNTEAFF. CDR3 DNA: TGTGCCAGCTCACGTCGGACAGGAGCACTGAACACTGAAGCTTTCTTT.

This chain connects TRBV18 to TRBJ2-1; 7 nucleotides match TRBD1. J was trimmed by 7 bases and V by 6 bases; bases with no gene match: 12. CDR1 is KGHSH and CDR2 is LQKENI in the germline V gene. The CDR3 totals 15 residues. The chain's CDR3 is CASSVELTGRNEQFF. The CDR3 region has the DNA TGTGCCAGCTCTGTGGAGCTGACAGGGCGGAATGAGCAGTTCTTC.

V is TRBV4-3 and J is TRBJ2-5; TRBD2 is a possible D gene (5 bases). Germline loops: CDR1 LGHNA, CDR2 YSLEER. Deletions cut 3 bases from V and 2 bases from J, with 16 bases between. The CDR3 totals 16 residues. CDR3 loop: CASSHGPGSGQETQYF. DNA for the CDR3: TGCGCCAGCAGCCACGGGCCGGGGAGCGGTCAAGAGACCCAGTACTTC.

The CDR3: CASSLAGGSSYEQYF. DNA for the CDR3: TGTGCCAGCAGCTTGGCAGGGGGGAGCTCCTACGAGCAGTACTTC. This sequence joins TRBV5-4 and TRBJ2-7; TRBD1 might be the D (7 bases). CDR1 and CDR2 from the germline V gene are SGHNT and YYREEE (reference sequence). Trimming took 0 bases from V and 0 from J, leaving 10 bases between them. This CDR3 has 15 residues.

CDR3 residues: CASSLDAGAIGYGYTF. DNA for the CDR3: TGTGCCAGCAGCTTAGATGCGGGGGCGATCGGGTATGGCTACACCTTC. The chain combines TRBV7-2 with TRBJ1-2; D might be TRBD1 (6 bases). CDR3 length: 16 amino acids. V was shortened by 1 base and J by 5 bases, with 17 bases between the two germline ends. CDR1 is SGHTA, CDR2 FQGNSA, per germline.

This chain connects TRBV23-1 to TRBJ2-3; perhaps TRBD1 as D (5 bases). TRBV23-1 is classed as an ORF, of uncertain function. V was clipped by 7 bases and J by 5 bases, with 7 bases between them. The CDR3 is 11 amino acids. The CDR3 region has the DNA TGCGCCAGCAACCAGGGAGATACGCAGTATTTT. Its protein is CASNQGDTQYF.

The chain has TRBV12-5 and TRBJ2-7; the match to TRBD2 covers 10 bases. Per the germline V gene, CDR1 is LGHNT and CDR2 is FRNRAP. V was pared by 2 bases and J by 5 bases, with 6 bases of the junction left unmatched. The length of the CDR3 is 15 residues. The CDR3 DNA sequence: TGTGCTAGTGGTTTGTGGATAGCGGGGGGTAACGAGCAGTACTTC. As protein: CASGLWIAGGNEQYF.

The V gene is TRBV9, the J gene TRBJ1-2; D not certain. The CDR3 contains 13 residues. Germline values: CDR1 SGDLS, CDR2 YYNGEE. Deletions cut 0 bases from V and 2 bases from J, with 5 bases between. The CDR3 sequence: CASSVGSNYGYTF. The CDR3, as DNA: TGTGCCAGCAGCGTAGGAAGCAACTATGGCTACACCTTC.

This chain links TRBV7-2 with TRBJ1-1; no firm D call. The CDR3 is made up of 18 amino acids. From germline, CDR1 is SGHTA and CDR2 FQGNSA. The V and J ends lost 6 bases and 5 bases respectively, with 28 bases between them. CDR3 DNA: TGTGCCAGCAGGCCTCACCTGGCGGGCAGGACCCTTATTACTGAAGCTTTCTTT. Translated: CASRPHLAGRTLITEAFF.

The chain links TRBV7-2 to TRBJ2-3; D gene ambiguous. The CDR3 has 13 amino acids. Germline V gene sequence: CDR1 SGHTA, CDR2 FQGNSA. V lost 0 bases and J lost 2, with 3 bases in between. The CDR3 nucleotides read TGTGCCAGCAGCTTAGCGTACACAGATACGCAGTATTTT. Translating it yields CASSLAYTDTQYF.

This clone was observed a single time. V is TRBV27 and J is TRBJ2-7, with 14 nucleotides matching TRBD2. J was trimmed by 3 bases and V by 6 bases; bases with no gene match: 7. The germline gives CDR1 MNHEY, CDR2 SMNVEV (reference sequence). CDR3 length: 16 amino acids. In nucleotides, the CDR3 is TGTGCCAGCAGCGGGACTAGCGGGGGAATCTTCTACGAGCAGTACTTC. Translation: CASSGTSGGIFYEQYF.